This T cell receptor (beta chain) came from a study of T cells in localized non-small cell lung cancer. The CDR3 sequence is 17 residues long. CDR1 SGHDT and CDR2 YYEEEE come from the germline V gene. Unmatched junction bases numbered 13, after V lost 2 bases and J lost 9 bases. The data were produced by immunoSEQ multiplex PCR, yet TCRdb's version contains in-frame clones alone and is incomplete. Found here are some 20,000 clones, about 90% of them singletons; the top ten hold less than 3%. Findings and limits, study-wide: Out of the top 100 tumor clones, a median around 57 were seen in adjacent lung. Higher blood T cell density went with longer overall survival. Only one tumor region was sequenced, so heterogeneity remains possible. Clonality of T cells reached its maximum in uninvolved adjacent lung, surpassing tumor.

This clone was counted once. Its antigen is not identified. J is TRBJ1-6 and V is TRBV5-6; 8 bases map to TRBD1. The clonotype originates from a woman aged 35 to 75 with stage I lung adenocarcinoma. Here the sequenced sample was peripheral blood, taken before any cancer treatment. DNA of the CDR3: TGTGCCAGCAGCTTAAGAGGACAGGGCGGTTCAGGTTCACCCCTCCACTTT. Protein product: CASSLRGQGGSGSPLHF.